Each of the 8 T cell receptor beta chains below was sequenced from the same sample in a study of blood T cell repertoires in COVID-19. Profiling relied on immunoSEQ multiplex PCR, and the TCRdb table lists in-frame clones only, not all of them. This table has fewer than 300,000 clones, 70% to 90% appearing once. Sequencing was performed on peripheral blood. The receptors were sampled from a woman between 65 and 79 years old with active or convalescent COVID-19.

V is TRBV7-3 and J is TRBJ1-2; 8 bases align to TRBD1. The germline CDR1 and CDR2 sequences are SGHTA and FQGTGA. The CDR3 covers 14 residues. The J segment lost 4 bases and the V segment lost 5 bases, leaving 6 bases of the junction unmatched. CDR3 loop: CASSPGGQVYGYTF. Here the CDR3 DNA reads TGTGCCAGCAGCCCGGGGGGACAGGTCTATGGCTACACCTTC.

The chain is built from TRBV6-5 and TRBJ2-1, with D possibly TRBD1 on 7 matching bases. Germline V gene lookup returns CDR1 MNHEY and CDR2 SVGAGI. The CDR3 is 13 amino acids. The V end lost 10 bases, the J end lost 6 bases, and 16 bases lay between the germline ends. CDR3 DNA: TGTGCCACCGGAGGACAGGAGGGCAATGAGCAGTTCTTC. This translates into CATGGQEGNEQFF.

Of note for this clone: The junction differs from germline at one of its ends, possibly a read error. The chain carries TRBV30 and TRBJ2-2; TRBD2 matches at 11 bases. The germline gives CDR1 GTSNPN, CDR2 SVGIG (reference sequence). The CDR3 has 15 amino acids. Here the CDR3 DNA reads TGTGCCGGGAGTGAACTAGCGGGAGACACCGGGGAGCTGTTTTTT. Amino acids: CAGSELAGDTGELFF.

The table lists this clone with many counts. The chain recombines TRBV3-1 (or the pseudogene TRBV3-2) with TRBJ2-1; TRBD2 matches at 8 bases. Germline CDR1 LGHDT, CDR2 YNNKEL (reference sequence). V gave up 4 bases and J gave up 10 bases; unmatched junction bases: 3. This CDR3 spans 12 amino acids. In DNA form, the CDR3 reads TGTGCCAGCAGCCGCCGGGAGGGAGAGCAGTTCTTC. It yields the protein CASSRREGEQFF.

The genes are TRBV15 and TRBJ2-5; weak D call: TRBD1 (6 bases). The CDR3 totals 13 residues. The V end was cut by 3 bases, the J end by 4 bases, with 9 bases between. Germline V gene lookup returns CDR1 LNHNV and CDR2 YYDKDF (reference sequence). Here the CDR3 reads CATSRYRAETQYF. DNA of the CDR3: TGTGCCACCAGCAGGTACAGGGCAGAGACCCAGTACTTC.

This clone was found once. The CDR3 loop reads CAISESGRGSGTDTQYF. The CDR3, as DNA: TGTGCCATCAGTGAGTCGGGTCGGGGTAGCGGCACAGATACGCAGTATTTT. The V gene is TRBV10-3, the J gene TRBJ2-3, with a possible D match to TRBD2 (5 bases). The V gene lost 0 bases and the J gene lost 1 base, with 14 bases spanning the gap. The CDR3 covers 17 residues. Germline CDR1 reads ENHRY; CDR2 reads SYGVKD.

The rearrangement joins TRBV12-3 or TRBV12-4 to TRBJ1-2; D remains unclear. This CDR3 region has 12 residues. V was clipped by 5 bases and J by 8 bases, with 12 bases between them. The CDR3 region has the DNA TGTGCCAGCAGTCCAGGCCTTGGGGGCTACACCTTC. Protein sequence: CASSPGLGGYTF.

The chain couples TRBV27 to TRBJ1-5; weak D call: TRBD1 (6 bases). CDR3 length: 16 residues. V lost 3 bases to trimming and J lost 0 bases, with 12 bases between them. Germline CDR1 reads MNHEY; CDR2 reads SMNVEV (reference sequence). This CDR3 is CASSFRQVNSNQPQHF. CDR3 coding DNA: TGTGCCAGCAGTTTCAGACAGGTGAATAGCAATCAGCCCCAGCATTTT.